The clone carrying this T cell receptor beta chain was observed many times. This sample is part of a study of T cells after yellow fever vaccination. In making TCR cDNA, 5'RACE template switching added a universal primer site and UMIs to it. TCRdb re-derived calls from the 5' RACE reads in MiXCR, one entry per CDR3 protein. The table includes about 340,000 distinct CDR3 sequences, roughly 4% detected once. The clonotype was recovered from a man younger than 35 who received the YFV17D yellow fever vaccine. The specimen was PBMCs, collected 5 days after the yellow fever booster vaccination.

The CDR3 bases are TGTGCCAGCTCACCGGGACAGGGGCTTTACCAAGAGACCCAGTACTTC. As protein: CASSPGQGLYQETQYF. The chain couples TRBV18 to TRBJ2-5; 10 bases agree with TRBD1. V gave up 3 bases and J gave up 0 bases; unmatched junction bases: 4. The CDR3 sequence is 16 residues long. The germline V gene has CDR1 KGHSH and CDR2 LQKENI. Full variable domain (outside the CDR3, taken from reference TRBV18 and TRBJ2-5): NAGVMQNPRHLVRRRGQEARLRCSPMKGHSHVYWYRQLPEEGLKFMVYLQKENIIDESGMPKERFSAEFPKEGPSILRIQQVVRGDSAAYFCASSPGQGLYQETQYFGPGTRLLVL.